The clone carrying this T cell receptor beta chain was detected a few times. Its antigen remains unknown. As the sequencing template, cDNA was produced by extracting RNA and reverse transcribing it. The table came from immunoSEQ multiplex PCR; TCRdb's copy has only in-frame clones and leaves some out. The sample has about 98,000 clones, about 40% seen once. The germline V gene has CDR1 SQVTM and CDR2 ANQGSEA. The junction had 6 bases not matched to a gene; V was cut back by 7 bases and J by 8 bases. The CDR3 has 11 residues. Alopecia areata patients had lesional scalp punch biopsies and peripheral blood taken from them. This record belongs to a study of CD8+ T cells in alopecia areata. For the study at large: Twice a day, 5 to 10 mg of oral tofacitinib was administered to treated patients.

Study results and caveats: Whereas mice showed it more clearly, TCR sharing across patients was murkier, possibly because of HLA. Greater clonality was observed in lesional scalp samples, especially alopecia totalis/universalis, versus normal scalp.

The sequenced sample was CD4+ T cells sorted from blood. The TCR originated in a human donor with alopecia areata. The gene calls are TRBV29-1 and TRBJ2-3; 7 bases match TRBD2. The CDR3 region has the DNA TGCAGCGCCGGATCGGGGGGTACGCAGTATTTT. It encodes CSAGSGGTQYF.